The sequence of this T cell receptor beta chain was determined in a study of blood T cell repertoires in COVID-19 (dated by TCRdb to about 2020). About the full investigation: Samples covering the acute and convalescent phases of COVID-19 were provided by collaborators in the United States, Italy and Spain. The prospective study material was composed of cDNA or gDNA derived from T cells, B-cell-depleted T cells, or PBMCs. The dataset comprised deeply sampled blood TCRbeta repertoires from subjects exposed to, actively infected with, or recovered from COVID-19. The repertoires were released in a freely available public database meant as a resource for research on the immune response to SARS-CoV-2. The samples were drawn from two sources: the first 160 participants of the ongoing ImmuneRACE study, and fewer than 1,500 subjects contributed by 6 global collaborators. A de-identified subject ID, COVID-19 status, age in years and sex were almost always included in the sample metadata. Where available, HLA class I and class II types were taken from metadata supplied by the sample provider and were not determined by assay-based typing.

Summary of the overall study and its limitations: Clinical and demographic metadata were provided uncurated, with the amount varying by source and participant.

The collaborating institutions used their own protocols to collect whole blood in K2EDTA tubes. For TCRbeta analysis, collaborators shipped samples in one of three forms: frozen whole blood, isolated PBMCs, or DNA extracted from either of those sample types. Including cysteine and phenylalanine, the CDR3 has 15 amino acids. Only CDR3 DNA remains: 45 bases, in frame from the first base. Here V drops 5 bases and J drops 0 bases, and the junction holds 7 bases not matched to any gene. The germline V gene (reference sequence) sets CDR1 to SGHAT and CDR2 to FQDESV. Comment on this clone: Its target antigen remains unknown. Base qualities are not recorded, but no much larger clone differs from it by a single base.

TCRbeta CDR3 regions were amplified from genomic DNA using the immunoSEQ Assay, a bias-controlled multiplex PCR. As for the authors' bioinformatics: Within the assay, amplification of reference gene primers was used to estimate how many nucleated cells each sample contained. Sequence reads were collapsed and filtered to measure the absolute abundance of every unique TCRbeta CDR3 rearrangement. For each sample, productive Simpson clonality was calculated as the square root of Simpson's diversity index across productive rearrangements. The table comes from immuneACCESS by way of TCRdb, which keeps in-frame sequences with V and J called. Part of the clones is missing from these tables; in studies checked, under half for an unresolved V gene and the rest for unknown reasons. V and J calls and clone size are as listed in that table; D and trimming were resolved from the DNA. This sample has 130,000 or so clones in its table, and 55% to 70% of those were observed once. The leading ten clones occupy about 2.2% of the sample.

The source of this sequence is a woman between 65 and 79 years old with acute or convalescent COVID-19. Sequenced: peripheral blood. Recombination linked TRBV11-1 to TRBJ2-7, with 7 bases in between that match TRBD1. The base sequence is TGTGCCAGCAGCAGAGGACAGGACCTCTCCTACGAGCAGTACTTC. Its product reads: CASSRGQDLSYEQYF.